Sequencing of this T cell receptor beta chain was carried out in a study of CD8 T cells in ankylosing spondylitis. V shed 0 bases and J shed 9 bases, with 15 bases lying between them. The CDR3 contains 14 residues. Germline lookup yields CDR1 DFQATT and CDR2 SNEGSKA (reference sequence). TCRdb re-called the 5' RACE reads through MiXCR, storing one row per CDR3 protein. The profile covers about 64,000 distinct CDR3 sequences, with 6.2% appearing a single time and approximately 5% taken by the ten largest. This clonotype was recorded many times. The TCR was taken from a male donor with ankylosing spondylitis. The sample consisted of synovial fluid, either unsorted or a sorted T cell fraction (not recorded which). The V gene is TRBV20-1, the J gene TRBJ2-1; the D is unclear. CDR3 protein: CSARDRLLVGEQFF. The CDR3 DNA follows: TGCAGTGCTAGAGATCGCCTCCTAGTAGGTGAGCAGTTCTTC.